The entry below gives a single TCR beta chain sequence along with its context. The data were obtained in a study of T cell changes during pregnancy in multiple sclerosis. The length of the CDR3 is 13 residues. Germline CDR1 and CDR2: LNHDA and SQIVND (reference sequence). The V and J ends lost 6 bases and 9 bases respectively, with 15 bases between them. TCRdb's copy holds only in-frame clones and misses some; the assay was immunoSEQ multiplex PCR. The sample gives roughly 89,000 clones, around 93% of which show up once; over 3.5% is in the top ten. The sequencing here drew on peripheral blood, taken in the first trimester of pregnancy. The TCR originated in a female donor with multiple sclerosis, enrolled in a pregnancy study. The chain joins TRBV19 to TRBJ1-5, with a tentative D call TRBD1 (6 bases). DNA of the CDR3: TGTGCCAGTAGACGGACCAGGGGCAGGCCCCAGCATTTT. Protein product: CASRRTRGRPQHF.